Here is one T cell receptor (beta chain) with its context. Its recognized antigen is unknown. Within one base of it there is no much larger clone, and no base qualities were kept. Each donor gave one peripheral blood draw, averaging about 120 mL, which was collected into heparinised tubes. Naive, central memory, regulatory and stem cell-like memory CD4+ T cells were sorted on a BD FACSAria II using a panel including CD45RO, CCR7, CD25, CD127, CD95 and CD27. All sorted populations exceeded 95% purity. PBMCs were isolated right away by Lymphoprep density gradient centrifugation and were stained directly, without culture. So that batch effects would be minimized, each experiment stained and sorted samples in pairs, pairing one healthy donor with one patient. These data come from a study of beta chain features in type 1 diabetes (dated by TCRdb to 2016 to 2019). In the study overall: Mean age, gender distribution, total cell number and subset yield did not differ between patients and healthy donors. A total of roughly 99 million sorted cells were examined across all samples, and the number of cells per subset was strongly correlated with RNA yield. In the study, TCRB repertoires of sorted circulating CD4+ T cell subsets from recently diagnosed type 1 diabetes patients were compared with those of matched healthy donors. Whereas all 28 donors provided naive and central memory subsets, regulatory and stem cell-like memory subsets were isolated from just 8 patients and roughly eight healthy donors. Study-wide findings and limitations: Because the HLA sub-analyses included only small numbers of individuals, any influence of HLA type on TCRB rearrangement was left unresolved. In all four CD4+ subsets, TCRB CDR3 length was moderately but significantly shorter in type 1 diabetes patients. At VDJ recombination sites, type 1 diabetes patients had fewer insertions and more deleted nucleotides, which implies abnormalities in thymic rearrangement. Because cDNA rather than genomic DNA was sequenced, highly expressing activated cells could have been over-represented, although no difference in activation and CD3 levels was found between groups. Shorter templates might be favored by PCR, yet because patient and control samples were amplified and corrected together, any such skew would affect both groups equally. Naive, central memory and regulatory TCRB repertoires appeared to be more similar among patients than among healthy donors.

The entire amount of isolated RNA was reverse transcribed using the High Capacity cDNA Reverse Transcription Kit, so the sequenced TCRB transcripts were expressed ones. Deep immunoSEQ sequencing was applied to naive, central memory and regulatory T cell samples, giving an average of approximately 3.8 million total reads per sample. Sorted cells were lysed in RLT buffer, and RNA was extracted using DNase-treated RNeasy Micro or Mini kits according to cell number. To prevent cross-contamination, every cell subset was processed on its own, while patient and healthy donor samples were processed together. TCRB sequences were amplified from cDNA with the immunoSEQ multiplex PCR, producing 87-bp fragments spanning the CDR3 region. The amplicons were sequenced using the Illumina HiSeq platform. On the study's bioinformatics: PCR bias was computationally corrected using synthetic template baselines, reads within Hamming distance 2 were collapsed, and singletons that could not be merged were discarded. Reads were aligned to IMGT to assign V, D and J genes, CDR3 length, and insertions or deletions at six rearrangement sites. Within each subset, clonotype counts were normalized to the number of sorted cells before true diversity and Gini coefficients were calculated with the tcR R package. Repertoire sharing was quantified using the overlap coefficient calculated on TCRB nucleotide sequences. As a proxy for the pre-selection repertoire, out-of-frame TCRB sequences from naive cells were analyzed. This immuneACCESS table, as held by TCRdb, lists in-frame sequences with V and J called but not all clones. Of the missing ones, under half trace to an unresolved V gene in checked studies; the others have no known cause. V, J and clone size derive from that table, while D and trimming were established from the DNA sequence. The sample includes a few hundred thousand clones, with roughly 17% observed a single time. The top ten clonotypes cover 0.07% to 0.095% of the sample.

Relative to germline, V is 2 bases shorter and J is 5 bases shorter, with 7 bases between their ends. Its CDR3 holds 13 amino acids, cysteine through phenylalanine. The read is trimmed to its CDR3 DNA, 39 bases read in frame from base 1. CDR1 and CDR2, looked up from the germline V gene, are MRHNA and SNTAGT. The chain is assembled from TRBV6-4 and TRBJ2-1, with the D segment identity uncertain. The sequence was obtained from a man younger than 45 with type 1 diabetes. Sequencing input: naive CD4+ T cells from blood. This specimen's cell subset or site label, per the study, means: true naive CD4+ T cells. The CDR3 region: CASSDRADNEQFF. The DNA reads as follows: TGTGCCAGCAGTGACAGGGCTGACAATGAGCAGTTCTTC.